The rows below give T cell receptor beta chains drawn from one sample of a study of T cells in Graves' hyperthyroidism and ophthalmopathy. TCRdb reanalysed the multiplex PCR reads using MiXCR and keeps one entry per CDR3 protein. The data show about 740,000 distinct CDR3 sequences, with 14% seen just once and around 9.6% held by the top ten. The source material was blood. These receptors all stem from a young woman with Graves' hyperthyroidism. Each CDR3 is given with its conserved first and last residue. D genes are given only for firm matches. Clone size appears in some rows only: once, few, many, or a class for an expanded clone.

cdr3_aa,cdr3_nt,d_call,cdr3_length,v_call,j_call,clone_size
CSAREISGGQETQYF,TGCAGTGCTAGAGAAATTTCAGGGGGCCAAGAGACCCAGTACTTC,TRBD1,15,TRBV20-1,TRBJ2-5,few
CASSFSSAAYEQYF,TGTGCCAGCAGCTTTTCTAGCGCCGCCTACGAGCAGTACTTC,-,14,TRBV7-2,TRBJ2-7,many
CASTNRAGYEQYF,TGTGCCAGCACCAACCGCGCGGGATACGAGCAGTACTTC,-,13,TRBV13,TRBJ2-7,many
CASSFSGKTTNTGELFF,TGCGCCAGCAGCTTCTCTGGAAAGACTACGAACACCGGGGAGCTGTTTTTT,-,17,TRBV5-1,TRBJ2-2,many
CASSLVSSGRDEQFF,TGTGCCAGCAGCTTAGTATCTAGCGGGAGGGACGAGCAGTTCTTC,TRBD2,15,TRBV11-2,TRBJ2-1,many
CASSPLGQETQYF,TGTGCCAGCAGTCCCCTCGGCCAAGAGACCCAGTACTTC,-,13,TRBV12-3/TRBV12-4,TRBJ2-5,many
CASTSTGGYTEAFF,TGCGCCAGCACTTCGACAGGGGGCTACACTGAAGCTTTCTTT,TRBD1,14,TRBV4-1,TRBJ1-1,few
CASSISILAEETQYF,TGTGCCAGTAGTATATCGATACTAGCGGAAGAGACCCAGTACTTC,TRBD2,15,TRBV19,TRBJ2-5,-
CASTYGTVSVYEQYF,TGTGCCAGCACCTACGGGACAGTAAGCGTATACGAGCAGTACTTC,TRBD1,15,TRBV28,TRBJ2-7,-
CASSLRITDTQYF,TGTGCCAGCAGCTTGAGGATCACAGATACGCAGTATTTT,-,13,TRBV5-8,TRBJ2-3,many
CASSLGDRAFYGYTF,TGTGCCAGCAGCTTGGGGGACAGGGCCTTCTATGGCTACACCTTC,TRBD1,15,TRBV5-5,TRBJ1-2,few
CSAKSGTYTDTQYF,TGCAGTGCTAAAAGCGGGACTTACACAGATACGCAGTATTTT,TRBD2,14,TRBV20-1,TRBJ2-3,many
CSARAYTSGTDTEAFF,TGCAGTGCTAGAGCGTATACCTCCGGGACTGACACTGAAGCTTTCTTT,-,16,TRBV20-1,TRBJ1-1,many
CASGLSPRGQTLNTEAFF,TGTGCTAGTGGTCTTTCCCCCAGGGGCCAGACCTTGAACACTGAAGCTTTCTTT,-,18,TRBV12-5,TRBJ1-1,many
CASSPGVTTGELFF,TGTGCCAGCAGCCCAGGGGTTACGACCGGGGAGCTGTTTTTT,-,14,TRBV6-1,TRBJ2-2,many
CASSYIGPMSDTQYF,TGTGCCAGCAGTTATATAGGGCCCATGTCCGATACGCAGTATTTT,-,15,TRBV6-1,TRBJ2-3,many
CASTLLAGEDTQYF,TGTGCCAGCACCCTACTAGCGGGAGAAGATACGCAGTATTTT,TRBD2,14,TRBV11-2,TRBJ2-3,many
CASSPTLGRYNEQFF,TGTGCCAGCAGCCCTACCCTGGGACGGTACAATGAGCAGTTCTTC,-,15,TRBV9,TRBJ2-1,few
CASADRASPLHF,TGTGCCAGCGCGGACAGGGCTTCACCCCTCCACTTT,TRBD1,12,TRBV7-9,TRBJ1-6,-
CSVEDREKNIQYF,TGCAGCGTGGAGGACAGGGAGAAAAACATTCAGTACTTC,TRBD1,13,TRBV29-1,TRBJ2-4,few
CASSPGSSGLYNEQFF,TGTGCCAGCAGCCCAGGGAGTAGCGGGCTCTACAATGAGCAGTTCTTC,TRBD2,16,TRBV7-9,TRBJ2-1,many
CASSGGPREMSSYEQYF,TGTGCCAGCAGCGGAGGCCCACGGGAGATGAGCTCCTACGAGCAGTACTTC,-,17,TRBV12-3/TRBV12-4,TRBJ2-7,-
CATSDLPRGWNTGELFF,TGTGCCACCAGTGATTTACCCAGGGGGTGGAACACCGGGGAGCTGTTTTTT,TRBD1,17,TRBV24-1,TRBJ2-2,-